This T cell receptor beta chain is drawn from a study of response to subunit inactivated influenza vaccine. This clonotype was observed at least ten times. V was shortened by 2 bases and J by 7 bases, with 15 bases between the two germline ends. The CDR3 is 14 residues long. Germline CDR1 and CDR2: SEHNR and FQNEAQ (reference sequence). TCRdb re-analysed the RT-PCR reads in MiXCR, keeping a single row per CDR3 protein. Counted here are around 490,000 distinct CDR3 sequences, 7.5% to 8.5% occurring once; the ten biggest clones make up 10% to 15%. The source was PBMCs from blood, collected roughly 24 months after vaccination. The V and J genes are TRBV7-9 and TRBJ2-7; maybe TRBD1 (6 bases). The TCR originated in a man in his fifties or sixties who received an inactivated influenza vaccine. CDR3 loop: CASSLRQEASEQYF. CDR3 nucleotides: TGTGCCAGCAGCTTACGACAGGAGGCTAGTGAGCAGTACTTC.